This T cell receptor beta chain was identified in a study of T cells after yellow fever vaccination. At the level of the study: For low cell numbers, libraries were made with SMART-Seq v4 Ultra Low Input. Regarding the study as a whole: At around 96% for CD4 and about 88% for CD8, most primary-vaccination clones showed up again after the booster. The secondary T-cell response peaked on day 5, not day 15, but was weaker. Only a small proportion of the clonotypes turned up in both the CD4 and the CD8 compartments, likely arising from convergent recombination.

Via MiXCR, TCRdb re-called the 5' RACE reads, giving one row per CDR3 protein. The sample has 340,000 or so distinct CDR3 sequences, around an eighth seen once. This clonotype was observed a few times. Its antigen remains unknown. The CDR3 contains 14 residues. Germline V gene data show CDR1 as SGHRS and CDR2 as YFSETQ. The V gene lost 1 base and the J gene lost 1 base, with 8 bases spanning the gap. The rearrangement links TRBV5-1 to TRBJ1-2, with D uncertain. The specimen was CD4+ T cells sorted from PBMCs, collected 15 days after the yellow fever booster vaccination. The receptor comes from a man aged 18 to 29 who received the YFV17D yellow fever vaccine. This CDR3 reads CASSLSGNNYGYTF. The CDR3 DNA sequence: TGCGCCAGCAGCTTGTCGGGGAATAACTATGGCTACACCTTC. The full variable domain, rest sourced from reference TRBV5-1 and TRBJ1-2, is KAGVTQTPRYLIKTRGQQVTLSCSPISGHRSVSWYQQTPGQGLQFLFEYFSETQRNKGNFPGRFSGRQFSNSRSEMNVSTLELGDSALYLCASSLSGNNYGYTFGSGTRLTVV.